This T cell receptor (beta chain) is drawn from a study of CD8 T cells in Susac syndrome. Sequencing of TCR beta covered CD8+ and CD4+ T cells obtained from blood. RNA was extracted with the RNeasy kit, and a quantity of about 0.5 to 1 ug was reverse transcribed using random hexamers. With immunoSEQ multiplex PCR, TCR beta CDR3 was amplified across 54 Vbeta and 13 Jbeta. TCRdb re-called the immunoSEQ multiplex PCR reads through MiXCR, storing one row per CDR3 protein. Of around 300,000 distinct CDR3 sequences in the sample, approximately 85% were seen once. The germline gives CDR1 SGHRS, CDR2 YFSETQ. V dropped 4 bases and J dropped 8; count of bases not matched to a gene: 18. The CDR3 is 17 amino acids.

The source is a human donor with multiple sclerosis. The gene calls are TRBV5-1 and TRBJ1-2; the match to TRBD1 covers 9 bases. Sample: CD8+ T cells from PBMCs. CDR3 loop: CASSEGSPGQGFDGYTF. The CDR3 DNA sequence: TGCGCCAGCAGCGAGGGGAGCCCGGGACAGGGTTTTGACGGCTACACCTTC.